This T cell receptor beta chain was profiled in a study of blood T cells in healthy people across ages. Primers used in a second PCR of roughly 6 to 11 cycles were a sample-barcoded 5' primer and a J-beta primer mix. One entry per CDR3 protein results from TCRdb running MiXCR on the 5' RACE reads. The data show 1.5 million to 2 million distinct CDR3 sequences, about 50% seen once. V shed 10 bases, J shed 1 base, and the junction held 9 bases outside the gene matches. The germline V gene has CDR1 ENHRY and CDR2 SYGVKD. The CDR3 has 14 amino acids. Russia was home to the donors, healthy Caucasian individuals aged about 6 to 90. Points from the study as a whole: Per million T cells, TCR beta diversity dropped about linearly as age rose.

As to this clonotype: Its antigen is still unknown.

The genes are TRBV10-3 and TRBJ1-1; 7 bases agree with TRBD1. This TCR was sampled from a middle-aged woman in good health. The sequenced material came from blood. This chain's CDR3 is CATGGRDSNTEAFF. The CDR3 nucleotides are TGTGCCACAGGGGGTCGGGATTCGAACACTGAAGCTTTCTTT.